This T cell receptor (beta chain) was captured in a study of T-cell reconstitution after alpha-beta-depleted transplantation in children. Overall study findings and caveats: Expanded graft clones numbering several hundred reportedly gave rise to alpha-beta T cells about two months after transplant. When one year had passed after transplant, most T-cell counts and diversity came from newly produced T cells. Day-60 TCRbeta diversity that was high in some patients was derived from surviving recipient T cells and thymic progenitors.

On this clonotype: No antigen is known for it.

Unique molecular identifiers were used to barcode this TCRbeta library. TCRdb called the PCR reads again in MiXCR, with one record for every CDR3 protein. The sample has about 98,000 distinct CDR3 sequences; 20% to 30% are singletons. The CDR3 spans 13 residues. Trimming left V 1 base short and J 4 bases short, with 5 bases between. CDR1 is SEHNR and CDR2 is FQNEAQ in the germline V gene (reference sequence). Sequenced here: PBMCs, sampled before TCRalphabeta/CD19-depleted stem cell transplant. The TCR sequence derives from a boy younger than 10 with acute lymphoblastic leukemia, due to receive a stem cell transplant. This chain joins TRBV7-9 and TRBJ1-5; D not resolved. As DNA, the CDR3 is TGTGCCAGCAGCTTAGACAGAAATCAGCCCCAGCATTTT. Amino acids: CASSLDRNQPQHF.